The rows below give T cell receptor beta chains drawn from one sample of a study of control samples from healthy donors and cancer patients. Sequencing was performed with immunoSEQ multiplex PCR; in TCRdb, only in-frame clones are kept and a portion is missing. This repertoire shows 65,000 to 90,000 clones, over 75% found once; its top ten account for roughly 20%. Material: blood. Source of these receptors: a man in his forties or fifties in good health. CDR3s include the opening cysteine and the closing phenylalanine or tryptophan. A D gene is named only where the DNA matches it firmly. Expanded clones get a size class; other rows say once, few or many, or leave the size out.

clone_size j_call v_call d_call cdr3_length cdr3_nt cdr3_aa
- TRBJ1-2 TRBV7-8 - 15 TGTGCCAGCAGCTTAGGGAGGGGCTCCAACTATGGCTACACCTTC CASSLGRGSNYGYTF
- TRBJ1-4 TRBV9 - 16 TGTGCCAGCGTCCGACAGGAAAAGGCAACTAATGAAAAACTGTTTTTT CASVRQEKATNEKLFF
- TRBJ2-2 TRBV3-1/TRBV3-2 - 12 TGTGCCAGCACCCACGGCTCCGGGGAGCTGTTTTTT CASTHGSGELFF
- TRBJ2-2 TRBV6-4 - 14 TGTGCCAGCAGCGACAGACGCGGCACCGGGGAGCTGTTTTTT CASSDRRGTGELFF
few TRBJ1-5 TRBV30 - 13 TGTGCCTGGTCCGAGGACGGGGATCAGCCCCAGCATTTT CAWSEDGDQPQHF
- TRBJ1-2 TRBV18 TRBD1 14 TGTGCCAGCTCGATGACAGGGGGAGGAGAAGGCTACACCTTC CASSMTGGGEGYTF
- TRBJ2-5 TRBV9 - 15 TGTGCCAGCAGCGTAGGACAGTTGGAGGAAGAGACCCAGTACTTC CASSVGQLEEETQYF
- TRBJ1-1 TRBV6-4 - 14 TGTGCCAGCAGTGACTCCTCCAAGAACACTGAAGCTTTCTTT CASSDSSKNTEAFF
- TRBJ1-2 TRBV4-2 - 17 TGTGCCAGCAGCCAAGTAGGGACGGCATCCTTTAACTATGGCTACACCTTC CASSQVGTASFNYGYTF
- TRBJ1-2 TRBV18 - 13 TGTGCCAGCTCACCAGGGAGGGAAATTGGCTACACCTTC CASSPGREIGYTF
- TRBJ1-2 TRBV7-8 - 16 TGTGCCAGCAGCTTACTGCCTATGGGGCGCGGCTATGGCTACACCTTC CASSLLPMGRGYGYTF
- TRBJ1-2 TRBV2 - 13 TGTGCCAGCAGCGAGGACGGTAACTATGGCTACACCTTC CASSEDGNYGYTF
- TRBJ1-1 TRBV9 TRBD1 15 TGTGCCAGCAGTCGAGACAGGGTCTTCAACACTGAAGCTTTCTTT CASSRDRVFNTEAFF
- TRBJ1-6 TRBV5-4 - 12 TGTGCCAGCAGCTCCGCAAATTCACCCCTCCACTTT CASSSANSPLHF
once TRBJ2-1 TRBV29-1 TRBD2 12 TGCAGCGTTGGGACTAGCGTCAGTGAGCAGTTCTTC CSVGTSVSEQFF
- TRBJ2-5 TRBV7-2 - 15 TGTGCCAGCAGCTTCGGCGGGACTCGTCAAGAGACCCAGTACTTC CASSFGGTRQETQYF
- TRBJ1-1 TRBV7-8 TRBD1 15 TGTGCCAGCAGCCTGGACAGGGAAATGAACACTGAAGCTTTCTTT CASSLDREMNTEAFF
- TRBJ2-3 TRBV11-1 TRBD2 15 TGTGCCAGCAGCCCTTCGCGGGGGAGCACAGATACGCAGTATTTT CASSPSRGSTDTQYF
- TRBJ2-5 TRBV5-4 TRBD1 16 TGTGCCAGCAGCTCCAGACAGGGGGCGCAAAGGGGGACCCAGTACTTC CASSSRQGAQRGTQYF
- TRBJ2-3 TRBV27 TRBD1 14 TGTGCCAGCAGTCCCGGACAGGGTTGGGATACGCAGTATTTT CASSPGQGWDTQYF
- TRBJ1-4 TRBV7-8 - 15 TGTGCCAGCAGCTTACGGGCAGGGTCCGGTGAAAAACTGTTTTTT CASSLRAGSGEKLFF
- TRBJ1-2 TRBV4-1 - 16 TGCGCCAGCAGCCCGTCTGGCGCAGGGGATAACTATGGCTACACCTTC CASSPSGAGDNYGYTF